A single sample gave rise to the 26 T cell receptor beta chains below, sequenced in a study of sequential checkpoint blockade in melanoma. Sequencing was performed with immunoSEQ multiplex PCR; in TCRdb, only in-frame clones are kept and a portion is missing. The data show 4,500 to 6,500 clones, roughly a fifth seen once. Treatment: randomized to nivolumab then ipilimumab (arm A) or the reverse (arm B). The sequenced sample was tumor tissue (inferred from file names), obtained from a patient given nivolumab and ipilimumab in sequence. These receptors were obtained from a human donor with melanoma.

This sequence joins TRBV19 and TRBJ1-2; D is perhaps TRBD1 (6 bases). Germline V gene data show CDR1 as LNHDA and CDR2 as SQIVND (reference sequence). V was pared by 3 bases and J by 2 bases, with 16 bases between. The CDR3 spans 16 residues. CDR3 sequence reads: CASSMFAATGNYGYTF. The CDR3 nucleotides read TGTGCCAGTAGTATGTTCGCGGCAACAGGGAACTATGGCTACACCTTC.

J is TRBJ2-7 and V is TRBV19, with 7 bases lining up with TRBD1. The V and J ends lost 6 bases and 2 bases, in that order; junction bases with no gene match: 7. Germline assignment: CDR1 LNHDA and CDR2 SQIVND (reference sequence). The CDR3 loop spans 14 amino acids. In DNA form, the CDR3 reads TGTGCCAGTAGCCCTCGGGGACAGACCTACGAGCAGTACTTC. Protein: CASSPRGQTYEQYF. The full variable domain, with the rest looked up from reference TRBV19 and TRBJ2-7, is DGGITQSPKYLFRKEGQNVTLSCEQNLNHDAMYWYRQDPGQGLRLIYYSQIVNDFQKGDIAEGYSVSREKKESFPLTVTSAQKNPTAFYLCASSPRGQTYEQYFGPGTRLTVT.

This clone was counted a few times. The chain is built from TRBV6-8 and TRBJ1-3; unclear D gene. The CDR3 consists of 13 residues. Germline assignment: CDR1 MNHGY and CDR2 SAAAGT. V was pared by 2 bases and J by 0 bases, with 2 bases between. The CDR3 DNA reads as TGTGCCAGCAGTTACGGCTCTGGAAACACCATATATTTT. Translated: CASSYGSGNTIYF.

The chain is built from TRBV19 and TRBJ2-2, with a possible D match to TRBD2 (6 bases). Trimming shortened V by 5 bases and J by 3 bases, and 13 bases separated the two germline ends. CDR3 size: 15 residues. Germline values: CDR1 LNHDA, CDR2 SQIVND (reference sequence). The CDR3 DNA sequence: TGTGCCAGTAGTGCGGGACTTCTAGACACCGGGGAGCTGTTTTTT. This codes for CASSAGLLDTGELFF.

The V gene is TRBV19, the J gene TRBJ2-3, with 9 bases fitting TRBD1. The V gene's germline CDR1 is LNHDA and CDR2 SQIVND (reference sequence). With V trimmed by 7 bases and J by 5 bases, 13 bases remained unmatched. CDR3 length equals 16 residues. The CDR3, as DNA: TGTGCCAGTACCACCCCCCGGACAGGGGTCGAAGATACGCAGTATTTT. The encoded protein is CASTTPRTGVEDTQYF. The full variable domain, its missing parts supplied by reference TRBV19 and TRBJ2-3, is DGGITQSPKYLFRKEGQNVTLSCEQNLNHDAMYWYRQDPGQGLRLIYYSQIVNDFQKGDIAEGYSVSREKKESFPLTVTSAQKNPTAFYLCASTTPRTGVEDTQYFGPGTRLTVL.

This clone rates as medium-sized. CDR3 bases: TGTGCCAGCAGTTGGGGGGGGTCCTTGTACGAGCAGTACTTC. It is translated as CASSWGGSLYEQYF. The rearrangement joins TRBV28 to TRBJ2-7, with 7 bases fitting TRBD2. V was clipped by 4 bases and J by 4 bases; unmatched bases: 7. There are 14 residues in the CDR3. Germline V gene sequence: CDR1 MDHEN, CDR2 SYDVKM.

The sample holds a few counts of this clone. This chain links TRBV28 with TRBJ2-7; 9 bases align to TRBD1. Per germline, CDR1 MDHEN and CDR2 SYDVKM. The CDR3 covers 15 residues. V dropped 6 bases and J dropped 4; count of bases not matched to a gene: 10. For the CDR3, the DNA is TGTGCCAGCAGCCCCCCGGGACAGGGAATATACGAGCAGTACTTC. It yields the protein CASSPPGQGIYEQYF.

CDR3 sequence: CATSSRQGEGYQPQHF. The CDR3 DNA reads as TGTGCCACCAGCAGCAGACAGGGGGAAGGGTATCAGCCCCAGCATTTT. The V gene is TRBV15, the J gene TRBJ1-5; 9 bases match TRBD1. The V segment lost 3 bases and the J segment 5 bases; nucleotides outside the gene matches: 8. The CDR3 has 16 residues. The germline CDR1 and CDR2 sequences are LNHNV and YYDKDF (reference sequence).

This clone ranks as medium-sized (0.01 to 0.1%). The chain is built from TRBV6-1 and TRBJ1-6; D is perhaps TRBD1 (5 bases). In germline, CDR1 is MNHNS, CDR2 SASEGT. V was clipped by 0 bases and J by 10 bases, with 16 bases between them. The CDR3 has 16 residues. The CDR3 DNA reads TGTGCCAGCAGTGAAGCTGGATGGGGACCGGTCTCACCCCTCCACTTT. Residues: CASSEAGWGPVSPLHF.

This clone is termed medium-sized (0.01 to 0.1%). The rearrangement links TRBV28 to TRBJ2-7; D is unclear. V was clipped by 6 bases and J by 4 bases, with 10 bases between them. The CDR3 loop spans 12 amino acids. The germline gives CDR1 MDHEN, CDR2 SYDVKM. CDR3 DNA sequence: TGTGCCAGCAGCAGGTTGGGGTACGAGCAGTACTTC. Protein sequence: CASSRLGYEQYF.

Ten or more counts support this clone. The chain uses TRBV7-2 and TRBJ1-2; the match to TRBD1 covers 7 bases. The ends lost 6 bases at V and 3 bases at J; junction bases unmatched: 4. This CDR3 contains 13 residues. Germline V CDR1 and CDR2: SGHTA, FQGNSA. CDR3 loop: CASRADRDYGYTF. The CDR3 coding sequence is TGTGCCAGCAGGGCTGACAGGGACTATGGCTACACCTTC.

CDR3: CASSYPTAGGYGYTF. The CDR3 DNA sequence: TGTGCCAGCAGTTATCCCACGGCGGGTGGCTATGGCTACACCTTC. V gene TRBV28 combines with J gene TRBJ1-2; D unclear. V lost 4 bases to trimming and J lost 4 bases, with 16 bases between them. Per the germline V gene, CDR1 is MDHEN and CDR2 is SYDVKM. There are 15 residues in the CDR3.

This clone was seen a handful of times. The chain uses TRBV11-3 and TRBJ2-1; 10 bases are a match to TRBD1. The V gene end was trimmed by 4 bases and the J gene end by 8 bases; junction bases not matched to a gene: 8. From germline, CDR1 is SGHNT and CDR2 YENEEA. This CDR3 is 15 amino acids long. The CDR3: CASSYRDRGLDEQFF. The CDR3, as DNA: TGTGCCAGCAGCTACCGGGACAGGGGTCTGGATGAGCAGTTCTTC.

The table lists this clone with a few counts. The CDR3 region is CASSFLGSGGVYEQYF. The CDR3 DNA follows: TGTGCCAGCAGCTTCCTCGGGAGCGGGGGGGTCTACGAGCAGTACTTC. V usage is TRBV7-6 and J usage is TRBJ2-7, with 10 bases identical to TRBD2. CDR3 length: 16 amino acids. V lost 3 bases, J lost 3 bases, and 8 bases stayed unmatched. The germline V gene encodes CDR1 SGHVS and CDR2 FNYEAQ.

A few counts support this clone. The V gene is TRBV30, the J gene TRBJ1-4; 8 bases fit TRBD1. The ends lost 7 bases at V and 8 bases at J; junction bases unmatched: 9. The germline CDR1 and CDR2 sequences are GTSNPN and SVGIG (reference sequence). The CDR3 consists of 13 residues. The CDR3 protein is CAFYRGMEEKLFF. Written as DNA, the CDR3 is TGTGCCTTTTACAGGGGGATGGAGGAAAAACTGTTTTTT.

The chain carries TRBV29-1 and TRBJ1-2, with 8 bases matching TRBD1. The J segment lost 3 bases and the V segment lost 6 bases, leaving 6 bases of the junction unmatched. Germline assignment: CDR1 SQVTM and CDR2 ANQGSEA. CDR3 length equals 13 residues. The chain's CDR3 is CSVLDRVDYGYTF. Here the CDR3 DNA reads TGCAGCGTCTTGGACAGGGTAGACTATGGCTACACCTTC.

J is TRBJ2-5 and V is TRBV6-8; D assignment may be TRBD1 or TRBD2 (6 bases each). Trimming cost V 7 bases and J 0 bases, with 18 bases left between them. CDR1 MNHGY and CDR2 SAAAGT come from the germline V gene. The CDR3 runs to 16 residues. The CDR3 loop reads CASTPRTGAHQETQYF. The CDR3 DNA reads TGTGCCAGCACCCCTAGGACGGGGGCGCACCAAGAGACCCAGTACTTC.

This clone is categorized as medium-sized. The genes are TRBV28 and TRBJ2-1; D unclear. V lost 0 bases and J 9 bases, leaving 6 bases between the germline ends. Germline CDR1 reads MDHEN; CDR2 reads SYDVKM. The CDR3 is 12 residues long. The CDR3 region is CASSLWRSEQFF. The CDR3 DNA sequence: TGTGCCAGCAGTTTATGGAGGTCTGAGCAGTTCTTC.

The rearrangement joins TRBV28 to TRBJ2-7, with 9 bases identical to TRBD2. Germline loops: CDR1 MDHEN, CDR2 SYDVKM. The length of the CDR3 is 15 residues. V shed 4 bases, J shed 2 bases, and the junction held 6 bases outside the gene matches. The CDR3: CASSSRLAATYEQYF. In DNA form, the CDR3 reads TGTGCCAGCAGTTCCCGACTAGCGGCAACCTACGAGCAGTACTTC.

This clone was seen ten or more times. This chain uses TRBV11-3 with TRBJ1-5; 7 nucleotides match TRBD1. The CDR3 is 15 residues long. The germline CDR1 and CDR2 sequences are SGHNT and YENEEA. The J segment lost 4 bases and the V segment lost 3 bases, leaving 6 bases of the junction unmatched. CDR3 nucleotides: TGTGCCAGCAGCTTGGGACAGCTAGAGAATCAGCCCCAGCATTTT. It yields the protein CASSLGQLENQPQHF.

This chain joins TRBV28 and TRBJ2-5; TRBD1 aligns across 7 bases. Germline CDR1 MDHEN, CDR2 SYDVKM. V was clipped by 5 bases and J by 2 bases; unmatched bases: 2. The CDR3 contains 13 residues. DNA of the CDR3: TGTGCCAGCAGTGTGACAGGGCAAGAGACCCAGTACTTC. As protein: CASSVTGQETQYF.

The CDR3 sequence is CASKRQGVETEAFF. In nucleotides, the CDR3 is TGTGCCAGCAAGAGACAGGGGGTGGAAACTGAAGCTTTCTTT. This chain connects TRBV28 to TRBJ1-1; 9 bases fit TRBD1. In germline, CDR1 is MDHEN, CDR2 SYDVKM. V was pared by 7 bases and J by 5 bases, with 8 bases of the junction left unmatched. The length of the CDR3 is 14 residues.

This clone was found many times. The chain uses TRBV11-3 and TRBJ2-3, with 9 bases matching TRBD2. The length of the CDR3 is 17 residues. V shed 0 bases and J 1 base; nucleotides not matched to a gene: 5. Germline V gene lookup returns CDR1 SGHNT and CDR2 YENEEA. CDR3 sequence: CASSLDRSSGGTDTQYF. The CDR3 DNA follows: TGTGCCAGCAGCTTAGACCGGTCTAGCGGGGGCACAGATACGCAGTATTTT.

This chain's CDR3 is CASSGARRSVQSSYEQYF. The CDR3 DNA is TGTGCCAGCAGCGGTGCCCGGAGAAGCGTCCAGAGCTCCTACGAGCAGTACTTC. The rearrangement joins TRBV11-1 to TRBJ2-7, with unresolved D. The CDR3 consists of 18 residues. Germline values: CDR1 SGHAT, CDR2 FQDESV (reference sequence). V was shortened by 5 bases and J by 0 bases, with 23 bases between the two germline ends. Full variable domain (outside the CDR3, taken from reference TRBV11-1 and TRBJ2-7): EAEVAQSPRYKITEKSQAVAFWCDPISGHATLYWYRQILGQGPELLVQFQDESVVDDSQLPKDRFSAERLKGVDSTLKIQPAELGDSAMYLCASSGARRSVQSSYEQYFGPGTRLTVT.

The chain has TRBV11-3 and TRBJ2-2; 10 bases match TRBD2. The CDR3 extends over 16 amino acids. The ends lost 5 bases at V and 1 base at J; junction bases unmatched: 4. Per germline, CDR1 SGHNT and CDR2 YENEEA. Here the CDR3 DNA reads TGTGCCAGCAGCCTGACTAGCGGGTGGAACACCGGGGAGCTGTTTTTT. Its translation is CASSLTSGWNTGELFF.

The CDR3 DNA reads TGTGCCAGCAGCTTGGGCAGTTACACAGATACGCAGTATTTT. Residues: CASSLGSYTDTQYF. The chain combines TRBV11-3 with TRBJ2-3; D ambiguous. CDR1 and CDR2 (germline): SGHNT, YENEEA. The CDR3 contains 14 residues. V was shortened by 3 bases and J by 2 bases, with 9 bases between the two germline ends.